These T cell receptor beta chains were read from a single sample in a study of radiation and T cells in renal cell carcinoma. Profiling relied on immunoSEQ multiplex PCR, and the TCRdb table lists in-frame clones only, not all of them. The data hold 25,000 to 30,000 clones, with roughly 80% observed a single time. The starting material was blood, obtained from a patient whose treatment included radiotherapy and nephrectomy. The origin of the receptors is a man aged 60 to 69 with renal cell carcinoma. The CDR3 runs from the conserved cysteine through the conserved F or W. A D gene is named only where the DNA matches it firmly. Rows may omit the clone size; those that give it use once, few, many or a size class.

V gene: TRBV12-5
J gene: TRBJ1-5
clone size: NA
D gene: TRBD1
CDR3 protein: CASGLVPGTGDNQPQHF
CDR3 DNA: TGTGCTAGTGGTTTGGTACCCGGGACAGGGGATAATCAGCCCCAGCATTTT

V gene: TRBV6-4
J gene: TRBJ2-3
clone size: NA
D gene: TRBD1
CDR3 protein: CASSEGGGGTDTQYF
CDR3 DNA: TGTGCCAGCAGTGAAGGGGGCGGCGGGACAGATACGCAGTATTTT

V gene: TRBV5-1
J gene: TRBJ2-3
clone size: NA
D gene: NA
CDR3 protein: CASSQKGGVDTQYF
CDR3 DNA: TGCGCCAGCAGCCAAAAAGGGGGTGTGGATACGCAGTATTTT

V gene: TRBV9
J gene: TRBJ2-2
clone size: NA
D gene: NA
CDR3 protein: CASSGRGNTGELFF
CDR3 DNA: TGTGCCAGCAGCGGTCGGGGGAACACCGGGGAGCTGTTTTTT

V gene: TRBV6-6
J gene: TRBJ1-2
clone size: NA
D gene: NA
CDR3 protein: CAAGPRVNYGYTF
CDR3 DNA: TGTGCCGCAGGGCCCAGGGTTAACTATGGCTACACCTTC

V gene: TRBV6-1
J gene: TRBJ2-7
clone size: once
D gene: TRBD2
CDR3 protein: CASSDRLAGEKYEQYF
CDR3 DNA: TGTGCCAGCAGTGACCGACTAGCGGGTGAAAAGTACGAGCAGTACTTC

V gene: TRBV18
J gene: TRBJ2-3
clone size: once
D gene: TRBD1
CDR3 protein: CASTLGTGGTDTQYF
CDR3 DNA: TGTGCCAGCACCCTTGGGACAGGGGGAACAGATACGCAGTATTTT

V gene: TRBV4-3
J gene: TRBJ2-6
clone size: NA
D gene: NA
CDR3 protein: CASSQGVMASGANVLTF
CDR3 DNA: TGCGCCAGCAGCCAAGGAGTAATGGCTTCTGGGGCCAACGTCCTGACTTTC

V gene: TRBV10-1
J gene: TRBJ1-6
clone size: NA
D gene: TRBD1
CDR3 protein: CASSDRERSCNSPLHF
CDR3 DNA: TGCGCCAGCAGCGACAGGGAGAGGTCCTGTAATTCACCCCTCCACTTT

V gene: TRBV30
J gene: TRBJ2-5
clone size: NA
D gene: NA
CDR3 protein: CAWSRGGVETQYF
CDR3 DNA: TGTGCCTGGAGTCGGGGTGGGGTAGAGACCCAGTACTTC

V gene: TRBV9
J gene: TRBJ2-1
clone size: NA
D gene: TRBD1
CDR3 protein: CASSGWTGGYTEQFF
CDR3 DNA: TGTGCCAGCAGCGGGTGGACAGGGGGCTATACTGAGCAGTTCTTC

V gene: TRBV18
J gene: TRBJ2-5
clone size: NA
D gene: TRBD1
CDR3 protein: CASSPGTGQETQYF
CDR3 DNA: TGTGCCAGCTCACCAGGGACAGGGCAGGAGACCCAGTACTTC

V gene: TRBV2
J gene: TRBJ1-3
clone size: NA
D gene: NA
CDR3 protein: CASSQRNSGNTIYF
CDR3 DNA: TGTGCCAGCAGTCAGCGGAACTCTGGAAACACCATATATTTT

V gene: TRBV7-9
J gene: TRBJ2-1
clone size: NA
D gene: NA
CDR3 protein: CASSLGGCCSYNEQFF
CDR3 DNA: TGTGCCAGCAGCTTAGGTGGGTGTTGCTCCTACAATGAGCAGTTCTTC

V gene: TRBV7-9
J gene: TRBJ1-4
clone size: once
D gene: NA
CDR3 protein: CASSPTGFWPEKLFF
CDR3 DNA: TGTGCCAGCAGTCCCACAGGGTTTTGGCCAGAAAAACTGTTTTTT

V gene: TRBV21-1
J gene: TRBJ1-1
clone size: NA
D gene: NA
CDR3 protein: CASSKRAGERHTEAFF
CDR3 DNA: TGTGCCAGCAGCAAACGGGCAGGGGAGAGGCACACTGAAGCTTTCTTT

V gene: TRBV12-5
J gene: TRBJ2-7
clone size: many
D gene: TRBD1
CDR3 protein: CASGPATGALKNEQYF
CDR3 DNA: TGTGCTAGTGGTCCGGCGACAGGGGCTTTGAAAAACGAGCAGTACTTC

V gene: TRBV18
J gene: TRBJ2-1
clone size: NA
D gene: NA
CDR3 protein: CASSPAQVSNEQFF
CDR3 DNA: TGTGCCAGCTCACCGGCTCAGGTGTCCAATGAGCAGTTCTTC

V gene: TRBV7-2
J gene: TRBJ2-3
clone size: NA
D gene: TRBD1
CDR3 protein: CASSPQGTVTSTDTQYF
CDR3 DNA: TGTGCCAGCAGCCCCCAAGGGACAGTTACTAGCACAGATACGCAGTATTTT

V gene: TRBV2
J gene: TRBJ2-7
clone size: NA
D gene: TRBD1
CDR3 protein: CASSEGTGFDSPYEQYF
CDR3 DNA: TGTGCCAGCAGTGAAGGGACAGGATTCGATTCCCCCTACGAGCAGTACTTC

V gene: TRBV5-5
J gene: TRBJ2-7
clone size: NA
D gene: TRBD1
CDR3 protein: CASSSGTGGYYEQYF
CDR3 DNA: TGTGCCAGCAGCTCCGGGACAGGGGGTTACTACGAGCAGTACTTC

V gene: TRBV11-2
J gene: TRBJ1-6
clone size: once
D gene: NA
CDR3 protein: CASSPRGWGGQHSPLHF
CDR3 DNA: TGTGCCAGCAGCCCAAGGGGTTGGGGCGGTCAACATTCACCCCTCCACTTT

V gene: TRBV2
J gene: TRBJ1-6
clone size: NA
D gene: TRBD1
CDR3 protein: CASTEGAGGTNSPLHF
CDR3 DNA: TGTGCCAGCACAGAAGGGGCAGGGGGCACAAATTCACCCCTCCACTTT

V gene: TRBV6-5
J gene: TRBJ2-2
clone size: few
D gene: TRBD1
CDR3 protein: CASSYPTGWNTGELFF
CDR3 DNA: TGTGCCAGCAGTTACCCGACAGGGTGGAACACCGGGGAGCTGTTTTTT

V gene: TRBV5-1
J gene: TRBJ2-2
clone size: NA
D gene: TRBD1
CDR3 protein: CASSFTGGNTGELFF
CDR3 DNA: TGCGCCAGCAGCTTTACAGGGGGGAACACCGGGGAGCTGTTTTTT